Listed below are T cell receptor beta chains from one sample, sequenced in a study of T-cell reconstitution after alpha-beta-depleted transplantation in children. From the PCR reads, TCRdb called clonotypes with MiXCR, one entry per CDR3 protein. Of about 640,000 distinct CDR3 sequences listed, under 15% are singletons. Sequencing used PBMCs, mostly from graft donor cells, obtained 360 days after TCRalphabeta/CD19-depleted stem cell transplant. The receptors were gathered from a male patient under 18 who had a stem cell transplant for acute myeloid leukemia, so the T cells may come from the graft donor. Both conserved end residues are part of each CDR3. For some rows the clone size is stated as once, few or many, or as a class when expanded; others skip it.

clone_size: many; v_call: TRBV7-2; cdr3_length: 14; j_call: TRBJ2-2; cdr3_aa: CASSPAPGAGELFF
clone_size: .; v_call: TRBV20-1; cdr3_length: 16; j_call: TRBJ2-1; cdr3_aa: CCAREGGDSLLDEQFF
clone_size: .; v_call: TRBV7-9; cdr3_length: 17; j_call: TRBJ1-6; cdr3_aa: CASRRTGGASFNSPLHF
clone_size: few; v_call: TRBV12-3/TRBV12-4; cdr3_length: 15; j_call: TRBJ2-5; cdr3_aa: CASRSRQGVQETQYF
clone_size: few; v_call: TRBV4-3; cdr3_length: 15; j_call: TRBJ2-3; cdr3_aa: CASSQDKGGADTQYF
clone_size: few; v_call: TRBV28; cdr3_length: 18; j_call: TRBJ1-5; cdr3_aa: CASSVGPGQAYSNQPQHF
clone_size: .; v_call: TRBV3-1; cdr3_length: 14; j_call: TRBJ1-2; cdr3_aa: CASSRIRTANGYTF
clone_size: .; v_call: TRBV6-5; cdr3_length: 17; j_call: TRBJ2-5; cdr3_aa: CASSSTNPGLAGETQYF
clone_size: .; v_call: TRBV11-2; cdr3_length: 17; j_call: TRBJ2-2; cdr3_aa: CASSLGSGQLYTGELFF
clone_size: .; v_call: TRBV3-1; cdr3_length: 12; j_call: TRBJ2-7; cdr3_aa: CASSHRSAFQYF
clone_size: many; v_call: TRBV13; cdr3_length: 17; j_call: TRBJ2-4; cdr3_aa: CASSSRDFILAKNIQYF
clone_size: .; v_call: TRBV20-1; cdr3_length: 15; j_call: TRBJ2-7; cdr3_aa: CSAHMRAGSSYEQYF
clone_size: .; v_call: TRBV29-1; cdr3_length: 12; j_call: TRBJ2-7; cdr3_aa: CSVELAAYEQYF
clone_size: many; v_call: TRBV10-3; cdr3_length: 15; j_call: TRBJ2-5; cdr3_aa: CAISEPRVSGETQYF
clone_size: .; v_call: TRBV18; cdr3_length: 16; j_call: TRBJ2-1; cdr3_aa: CASSPGRLAADNEQFF
clone_size: many; v_call: TRBV11-2; cdr3_length: 14; j_call: TRBJ2-1; cdr3_aa: CASSLGQGASEQFF
clone_size: .; v_call: TRBV25-1; cdr3_length: 16; j_call: TRBJ2-6; cdr3_aa: CASSATGSSGANVLTF
clone_size: .; v_call: TRBV5-1; cdr3_length: 18; j_call: TRBJ2-7; cdr3_aa: CASSLALAGGLSSYEQYF
clone_size: .; v_call: TRBV7-2; cdr3_length: 17; j_call: TRBJ2-2; cdr3_aa: CASSLLARTRGGGELFF
clone_size: many; v_call: TRBV10-3; cdr3_length: 16; j_call: TRBJ2-1; cdr3_aa: CAISELAERAYNEQFF
clone_size: .; v_call: TRBV28; cdr3_length: 15; j_call: TRBJ2-1; cdr3_aa: CASSGGTDKYNEQFF
clone_size: .; v_call: TRBV27; cdr3_length: 21; j_call: TRBJ2-2; cdr3_aa: CASSLPPGLAGRGEDTGELFF
clone_size: .; v_call: TRBV5-1; cdr3_length: 13; j_call: TRBJ2-7; cdr3_aa: CASSLSDLREQYF
clone_size: many; v_call: TRBV29-1; cdr3_length: 16; j_call: TRBJ2-3; cdr3_aa: CSVPPPWGLDTDTQYF
clone_size: .; v_call: TRBV20-1; cdr3_length: 16; j_call: TRBJ2-5; cdr3_aa: CSASRTSGRARETQYF
clone_size: .; v_call: TRBV20-1; cdr3_length: 15; j_call: TRBJ2-7; cdr3_aa: CSAPPGGSGTYEQYF
clone_size: .; v_call: TRBV7-2; cdr3_length: 14; j_call: TRBJ2-5; cdr3_aa: CASSFRTFQETQYF
clone_size: few; v_call: TRBV14; cdr3_length: 14; j_call: TRBJ2-2; cdr3_aa: CASSQVQGIGELFF
clone_size: .; v_call: TRBV11-3; cdr3_length: 21; j_call: TRBJ2-1; cdr3_aa: CASSLLISGQGAGSGDSEQFF
clone_size: .; v_call: TRBV15; cdr3_length: 15; j_call: TRBJ2-5; cdr3_aa: CATLGQGAPQETQYF
clone_size: .; v_call: TRBV28; cdr3_length: 16; j_call: TRBJ1-2; cdr3_aa: CASSLMDRVPNYGYTF
clone_size: .; v_call: TRBV28; cdr3_length: 16; j_call: TRBJ1-4; cdr3_aa: CASSPRTGLRNEKLFF
clone_size: .; v_call: TRBV20-1; cdr3_length: 17; j_call: TRBJ2-2; cdr3_aa: CSARDPTSSPNTGELFF
clone_size: .; v_call: TRBV15; cdr3_length: 14; j_call: TRBJ2-5; cdr3_aa: CATSPGTGGETQYF
clone_size: .; v_call: TRBV3-1; cdr3_length: 17; j_call: TRBJ2-2; cdr3_aa: CASSQERLAGNTGELFF
clone_size: few; v_call: TRBV20-1; cdr3_length: 18; j_call: TRBJ2-7; cdr3_aa: CSARPGLAGGLRRFEQYF
clone_size: .; v_call: TRBV19; cdr3_length: 17; j_call: TRBJ2-1; cdr3_aa: CASSIHRPGGRYNEQFF
clone_size: few; v_call: TRBV4-3; cdr3_length: 12; j_call: TRBJ2-1; cdr3_aa: CASSQDFGEQFF
clone_size: few; v_call: TRBV7-9; cdr3_length: 15; j_call: TRBJ2-5; cdr3_aa: CASSSRMVAQETQYF
clone_size: .; v_call: TRBV10-3; cdr3_length: 14; j_call: TRBJ2-2; cdr3_aa: CAIRTSGNTGELFF
clone_size: .; v_call: TRBV28; cdr3_length: 14; j_call: TRBJ2-7; cdr3_aa: CAGQGAGSSYEQYF
clone_size: .; v_call: TRBV28; cdr3_length: 16; j_call: TRBJ2-7; cdr3_aa: CASSFTRLAGANEQYF
clone_size: many; v_call: TRBV12-3/TRBV12-4; cdr3_length: 14; j_call: TRBJ2-5; cdr3_aa: CASSLTSLVETQYF
clone_size: .; v_call: TRBV4-2; cdr3_length: 19; j_call: TRBJ2-6; cdr3_aa: CASSRSVGESSSGANVLTF
clone_size: .; v_call: TRBV20-1; cdr3_length: 12; j_call: TRBJ2-7; cdr3_aa: CSPGHFSYEQYF
clone_size: .; v_call: TRBV4-3; cdr3_length: 18; j_call: TRBJ2-5; cdr3_aa: CASSQVDGRASYQETQYF
clone_size: few; v_call: TRBV2; cdr3_length: 12; j_call: TRBJ2-7; cdr3_aa: CASSEGYYEQYF
clone_size: .; v_call: TRBV20-1; cdr3_length: 14; j_call: TRBJ2-5; cdr3_aa: CSARPGRGQETQYF
clone_size: many; v_call: TRBV4-2; cdr3_length: 12; j_call: TRBJ2-7; cdr3_aa: CASSQGTYEQYF
clone_size: many; v_call: TRBV10-3; cdr3_length: 14; j_call: TRBJ2-5; cdr3_aa: CAISAAGSQETQYF
clone_size: .; v_call: TRBV20-1; cdr3_length: 19; j_call: TRBJ2-2; cdr3_aa: CSARDPLIAGGPHTGELFF
clone_size: .; v_call: TRBV6-5; cdr3_length: 14; j_call: TRBJ2-1; cdr3_aa: CASSYSLQGGGQFF
clone_size: .; v_call: TRBV6-1; cdr3_length: 15; j_call: TRBJ2-3; cdr3_aa: CASSVFGGDTDTQYF
clone_size: many; v_call: TRBV4-1; cdr3_length: 15; j_call: TRBJ1-1; cdr3_aa: CASSQVRGRNTEAFF
clone_size: few; v_call: TRBV24-1; cdr3_length: 14; j_call: TRBJ1-2; cdr3_aa: CATSERQGHYGYTF
clone_size: many; v_call: TRBV12-3/TRBV12-4; cdr3_length: 13; j_call: TRBJ2-1; cdr3_aa: CASLTSGYNEQFF
clone_size: few; v_call: TRBV12-3/TRBV12-4; cdr3_length: 13; j_call: TRBJ1-3; cdr3_aa: CASSFHLGNTIYF